The 25 T cell receptor beta chains in this list originate from one sample, sequenced in a study of neurological immune-mediated disorders (dated by TCRdb to the late 2010s). Receptor libraries were prepared by 5' RACE. The sequencer was an Illumina HiSeq 2500. The raw public reads went through TCRdb reprocessing: fastp at Q25, MiXCR clone calling, in-frame beta chains kept. Rows merge per CDR3 protein into single entries with the most common DNA and genes. The sample table shows some 60,000 distinct CDR3 sequences, and around 10% are seen once. Less than 8.5% of the sample is in the top ten clones. Reading the label with the study, this specimen's time point is: longitudinal time-point 1 (baseline). Sequencing was carried out using PBMCs. Receptors were obtained from a male donor with HTLV-1-associated myelopathy (HAM/TSP).

This clonotype was observed at least ten times. This chain links TRBV4-3 with TRBJ2-5; D is unresolved. Trimming stripped 0 bases from V and 5 bases from J, with 7 bases between. Germline V CDR1 and CDR2: LGHNA, YSLEER. The CDR3 sequence is 13 residues long. As DNA, the CDR3 is TGCGCCAGCAGCCAAGATAAGTGGGAGACCCAGTACTTC. Its translation: CASSQDKWETQYF.

This clonotype was seen at least ten times. CDR3 nucleotides: TGTGCCAGTAAATTCGCGGGGGCATCCCAGGATTCACCCCTCCACTTT. This sequence encodes CASKFAGASQDSPLHF. The V call is TRBV19, the J call TRBJ1-6; the D gene is possibly TRBD1 (6 bases). CDR3 length: 16 residues. Trimming took 7 bases from V and 8 from J, leaving 21 bases between them. Germline assignment: CDR1 LNHDA and CDR2 SQIVND (reference sequence).

As regards this clonotype: A much larger clone is a single base away; this may be a read error. The chain links TRBV28 to TRBJ2-7; D remains unclear. This CDR3 spans 12 amino acids. The germline V gene encodes CDR1 MDHEN and CDR2 SYDVKM. In DNA form, the CDR3 reads TGTGCCAGCTCAGGTTTCTCCTACGAGCTGTACTTC. The encoded protein is CASSGFSYELYF.

This chain uses TRBV6-5 with TRBJ2-7; TRBD1 aligns across 7 bases. The CDR3 loop spans 15 amino acids. V shed 5 bases, J shed 4 bases, and the junction held 11 bases outside the gene matches. The germline gives CDR1 MNHEY, CDR2 SVGAGI. CDR3 protein: CASSASGQLLYEQYF. Written as DNA, the CDR3 is TGTGCCAGCAGTGCGTCGGGACAGCTCTTGTACGAGCAGTACTTC.

The sample holds many counts of this clonotype. The chain carries TRBV5-1 and TRBJ2-7, with D maybe TRBD2 (8 bases). The V and J ends lost 5 bases and 7 bases respectively, with 25 bases between them. CDR1 is SGHRS, CDR2 YFSETQ, per germline. The CDR3 is 16 amino acids. The DNA for the CDR3 is TGCGCCAGCAGTCCCGCCCTAGGGACAGTAGCGGGGGAGCAGTACTTC. Translation gives CASSPALGTVAGEQYF.

At least ten counts were recorded for this clonotype. V usage is TRBV9 and J usage is TRBJ2-5; the match to TRBD1 covers 7 bases. The J segment lost 3 bases and the V segment lost 0 bases, leaving 2 bases of the junction unmatched. Germline CDR1 SGDLS, CDR2 YYNGEE. The CDR3 consists of 14 residues. The CDR3 reads CASSVAGQEETQYF. The CDR3, as DNA: TGTGCCAGCAGCGTAGCAGGACAGGAAGAGACCCAGTACTTC.

This clonotype occurred many times. The V gene is TRBV20-1, the J gene TRBJ2-3, with D possibly being TRBD2 (6 bases). CDR3 length: 13 amino acids. Germline loops: CDR1 DFQATT, CDR2 SNEGSKA (reference sequence). V lost 6 bases and J 0 bases, leaving 10 bases between the germline ends. This CDR3 is CSAGRSSTDTQYF. Written as DNA, the CDR3 is TGCAGTGCCGGGAGATCTAGCACAGATACGCAGTATTTT.

In its sample, this clonotype was seen many times. This sequence joins TRBV5-5 and TRBJ1-3; no clear D gene. CDR1 is SGHKS and CDR2 is YYEKEE in the germline V gene (reference sequence). Deletions cut 1 base from V and 0 bases from J, with 14 bases between. The CDR3 is 17 amino acids. The CDR3 spells CASSLTPATVSGNTIYF. The DNA for the CDR3 is TGTGCCAGCAGCTTGACACCGGCTACGGTCTCTGGAAACACCATATATTTT.

This clonotype was observed at least ten times. The CDR3 DNA follows: TGCAGTGCTAGAGAACAGGGAGGAAGGACAACTAATGAAAAACTGTTTTTT. It specifies CSAREQGGRTTNEKLFF. The chain links TRBV20-1 to TRBJ1-4; a weak D match, TRBD1 (6 bases). Germline V gives CDR1 DFQATT, CDR2 SNEGSKA (reference sequence). The CDR3 spans 17 residues. Trimming shortened V by 0 bases and J by 0 bases, and 14 bases separated the two germline ends.

This clonotype was observed many times. The chain is built from TRBV7-9 and TRBJ1-4; D may be TRBD1 (5 bases). In germline, CDR1 is SEHNR, CDR2 FQNEAQ (reference sequence). Between the trimmed V and J ends, which lost 0 bases and 3 bases, there was a span of 8 bases. The CDR3 length is 15 residues. The CDR3 nucleotides read TGTGCCAGCAGCTTAGCAGGGGAGGCTAATGAAAAACTGTTTTTT. It is translated as CASSLAGEANEKLFF. The complete variable domain, with remaining parts taken from reference TRBV7-9 and TRBJ1-4, reads DTGVSQNPRHKITKRGQNVTFRCDPISEHNRLYWYRQTLGQGPEFLTYFQNEAQLEKSRLLSDRFSAERPKGSFSTLEIQRTEQGDSAMYLCASSLAGEANEKLFFGSGTQLSVL.

The sample holds many counts of this clonotype. This chain uses TRBV7-2 with TRBJ2-7; 12 bases are shared with TRBD2. The CDR3 consists of 14 residues. V shed 6 bases, J shed 3 bases, and the junction held 3 bases outside the gene matches. Germline assignment: CDR1 SGHTA and CDR2 FQGNSA. The CDR3 DNA reads TGTGCCAGCAGGGCGACTAGCGGGGGCTACGAGCAGTACTTC. Translation gives CASRATSGGYEQYF. Filled out from reference TRBV7-2 and TRBJ2-7, the complete variable domain reads GAGVSQSPSNKVTEKGKDVELRCDPISGHTALYWYRQSLGQGLEFLIYFQGNSAPDKSGLPSDRFSAERTGGSVSTLTIQRTQQEDSAVYLCASRATSGGYEQYFGPGTRLTVT.

This clonotype occurred many times. V usage is TRBV12-3 or TRBV12-4 and J usage is TRBJ1-2; 9 nucleotides align to TRBD1. The CDR3 is 13 residues long. The V gene end was trimmed by 5 bases and the J gene end by 13 bases; junction bases not matched to a gene: 11. The CDR3 region is CASSLGTGNRPTF. The CDR3 DNA reads as TGTGCCAGCAGTCTCGGGACAGGGAATCGTCCCACCTTC.

Ten or more counts support this clonotype. The CDR3 DNA follows: TGTGCCATCAGTGATATGGACAGGGAGGCGGCTCAGCCCCAGCATTTT. Its translation is CAISDMDREAAQPQHF. The rearrangement joins TRBV10-3 to TRBJ1-5; 8 bases are shared with TRBD1. Germline values: CDR1 ENHRY, CDR2 SYGVKD. V trimming: 3 bases; J trimming: 6 bases; junction bases outside the gene matches: 10. CDR3 length equals 16 residues.

The sample holds many counts of this clonotype. The chain carries TRBV5-1 and TRBJ2-1, with 8 bases matching TRBD2. V dropped 6 bases and J dropped 3; count of bases not matched to a gene: 8. The CDR3 spans 15 residues. The germline gives CDR1 SGHRS, CDR2 YFSETQ. The CDR3 coding sequence is TGCGCCAGCACCCCCCCCGGGGGGGTCTACAATGAGCAGTTCTTC. As protein: CASTPPGGVYNEQFF.

This clonotype was found many times. V is TRBV4-3 and J is TRBJ2-2; D is possibly TRBD1 (6 bases). CDR1 LGHNA and CDR2 YSLEER come from the germline V gene. This CDR3 region has 16 residues. Trimming took 3 bases from V and 4 from J, leaving 15 bases between them. The CDR3 loop reads CASSQGLTGGTGELFF. CDR3 in DNA: TGCGCCAGCAGCCAGGGCTTGACAGGCGGCACCGGGGAGCTGTTTTTT.

This clonotype was recorded many times. The chain couples TRBV12-3 or TRBV12-4 to TRBJ1-5; D is uncertain. This CDR3 is built from 14 residues. The V end lost 1 base, the J end lost 4 bases, and 8 bases lay between the germline ends. The CDR3 nucleotides read TGTGCCAGCAGTTTAGGTGCGACGAATCAGCCCCAGCATTTT. Protein product: CASSLGATNQPQHF.

This clonotype was recorded many times. The V and J genes are TRBV6-1 and TRBJ1-2, with 9 bases lining up with TRBD1. V lost 10 bases and J lost 2; bases outside the gene matches: 11. Germline V gene sequence: CDR1 MNHNS, CDR2 SASEGT. The CDR3 has 15 amino acids. CDR3: CAILPGQGANYGYTF. The CDR3 DNA follows: TGTGCCATACTTCCGGGACAGGGAGCAAACTATGGCTACACCTTC.

The table lists this clonotype with many counts. A much larger clone differs from this one at a single base, so this may be a read error. This chain joins TRBV6-5 and TRBJ2-7, with 9 positions matching TRBD1. Germline CDR1 reads MNHEY; CDR2 reads SVGAGI. Germline trimming cut 4 bases from V and 2 bases from J; bases unmatched to any gene: 0. This CDR3 is 13 amino acids long. The CDR3 here is CASSWTGAYEQYF. CDR3 sequence (DNA): TGTGCCAGCAGTTGGACAGGGGCCTACGAGCAGTACTTC.

This clonotype was observed many times. V gene TRBV20-1 combines with J gene TRBJ2-5, with 12 bases lining up with TRBD2. V trimming: 5 bases; J trimming: 4 bases; junction bases outside the gene matches: 14. This CDR3 comprises 17 residues. Germline lookup yields CDR1 DFQATT and CDR2 SNEGSKA (reference sequence). CDR3 DNA sequence: TGCAGTGCTGACCTAGGGCTAGCGGGGGGGGCTGGAGAGACCCAGTACTTC. Its translation: CSADLGLAGGAGETQYF.

There are a few counts of this clonotype. The chain uses TRBV27 and TRBJ1-1; the D is unclear. Trimming removed 2 bases at V and 1 base at J, with 11 bases between. The germline CDR1 and CDR2 sequences are MNHEY and SMNVEV (reference sequence). CDR3 length equals 15 residues. Here the CDR3 DNA reads TGTGCCAGCAGTTTAAGCCCCGCCGGGAACACTGAAGCTTTCTTT. It specifies CASSLSPAGNTEAFF.

This clonotype was detected many times. The chain recombines TRBV29-1 with TRBJ1-1; 8 bases align to TRBD1. The CDR3 has 12 amino acids. Trimming removed 7 bases from V and 3 bases from J; junction bases left unmatched: 4. Germline V gene data show CDR1 as SQVTM and CDR2 as ANQGSEA. CDR3 sequence (DNA): TGCAGCGCCGTGACAGGGGACACTGAAGCTTTCTTT. It is translated as CSAVTGDTEAFF.

This clonotype appeared many times. The chain uses TRBV5-1 and TRBJ2-1, with D unclear. From germline, CDR1 is SGHRS and CDR2 YFSETQ. The CDR3 has 14 residues. V was pared by 4 bases and J by 6 bases, with 14 bases between. CDR3 in DNA: TGCGCCAGCAGCCGGCCTCGGTCATTCAATGAGCAGTTCTTC. Translation: CASSRPRSFNEQFF.

With respect to this clonotype: A much larger clone is a single base away; this may be a read error. The chain recombines TRBV28 with TRBJ1-2; D unresolved. CDR3 size: 14 residues. V shed 4 bases and J shed 7 bases, with 16 bases lying between them. In germline, CDR1 is MDHEN, CDR2 SYDVKM. CDR3 in DNA: TGTGCCAGCAGTTCCCCCAGAGGAAGGAGTGGCTACACCTTC. This translates into CASSSPRGRSGYTF.

This clonotype was recorded many times. The chain uses TRBV18 and TRBJ2-7, with D tentatively TRBD1 (6 bases). V was shortened by 1 base and J by 2 bases, with 9 bases between the two germline ends. Looked up from germline, CDR1 is KGHSH and CDR2 is LQKENI. The CDR3 spans 14 residues. CDR3 sequence (DNA): TGTGCCAGCTCACCACGACAGGAGACCTACGAGCAGTACTTC. Protein product: CASSPRQETYEQYF.

V and J are TRBV4-3 and TRBJ2-3, with TRBD2 matching 9 bases. CDR1 is LGHNA and CDR2 is YSLEER in the germline V gene. Germline trimming cut 1 base from V and 1 base from J; bases unmatched to any gene: 3. This CDR3 spans 16 amino acids. CDR3 nucleotides: TGCGCCAGCAGCCAAGCCAGACTAGCGGGCACAGATACGCAGTATTTT. This sequence encodes CASSQARLAGTDTQYF.